What follows describes a single T cell receptor (beta chain). Its antigen is unidentified. Clones were sequenced by immunoSEQ multiplex PCR, and TCRdb holds only the in-frame ones, with some missing. The sample records approximately 160,000 clones, around four fifths being singletons. These data belong to a study of cytomegalovirus exposure and HLA in healthy donors. On the study more broadly: A subsequent analysis reported that the 120 validation repertoires were produced on the same platform that had also been used for the roughly 700 first-cohort repertoires. General study points: In vitro work confirmed that a few CMV-associated chains recognize CMV antigens. The tendency of first-cohort TCR clusters to co-occur in the 120 or so validation repertoires emerged from a later analysis. Altogether, 150 or so TCR beta chains were recorded as cytomegalovirus-associated.

CDR1 and CDR2 (germline): SGHTA, FQGNSA. V lost 5 bases to trimming and J lost 10 bases, with 15 bases between them. The CDR3 sequence is 13 residues long. The receptor was isolated from a man aged 25-45 years in good health and CMV-seropositive. The chain uses TRBV7-2 and TRBJ2-1; D is ambiguous. What was sequenced was PBMCs. CDR3 in DNA: TGTGCCAGCAGCGACTCCCCTCACGGGGAGCAGTTCTTC. Translating gives CASSDSPHGEQFF.